This TCR beta chain appears in the sequencing data of a study of blood T cell repertoires in COVID-19. Overall study: Samples of COVID-19 (acute and convalescent) were obtained from the United States, Italy and Spain. From T cells, B-cell-depleted T cells, or PBMCs came the material, which was cDNA or gDNA.

The authors' processing: Amplification with reference gene primers provided the estimates of nucleated cell counts. The data were produced by immunoSEQ multiplex PCR, yet TCRdb's version contains in-frame clones alone and is incomplete. V and J calls and clone size come straight from that table; D and trimming were deduced from the DNA. Among about 200,000 clones listed, about 86% were seen once. This CDR3 has 13 residues. The V gene end was trimmed by 10 bases and the J gene end by 6 bases; junction bases not matched to a gene: 8. Germline V gene sequence: CDR1 WNHNN, CDR2 SYGVQD (reference sequence).

This sequence joins TRBV10-1 and TRBJ2-2, with 7 positions matching TRBD2. The sample consisted of peripheral blood. This TCR came from a man in his 60s who had recovered from COVID-19. CDR3 sequence (DNA): TGCGCCACCACCGGGACTACCTCCGGGGAGCTGTTTTTT. Its translation: CATTGTTSGELFF.